A single sample gave rise to the 5 T cell receptor beta chains below, sequenced in a study of cytomegalovirus exposure and HLA in healthy donors. Vbeta (60) and Jbeta (13) primers were used in the PCR. Clones were read by immunoSEQ multiplex PCR, and TCRdb kept only the in-frame ones, dropping some. The data hold 200,000 to 300,000 clones, with about four fifths observed a single time. The sample was PBMCs. These receptors were taken from a woman between 40 and 50 years old in good health and CMV-seropositive.

The gene calls are TRBV7-9 and TRBJ1-4, with TRBD1 matching 9 bases. Unmatched junction bases numbered 4, after V lost 5 bases and J lost 6 bases. Germline CDR1 and CDR2: SEHNR and FQNEAQ (reference sequence). The CDR3 is made up of 14 amino acids. Written as DNA, the CDR3 is TGTGCCAGCAGCCGGACAGGGGAGTATGAAAAACTGTTTTTT. Its protein product is CASSRTGEYEKLFF.

This chain connects TRBV6-6 to TRBJ1-1; no clear D. The CDR3 consists of 13 residues. The V gene's germline CDR1 is MNHNY and CDR2 SVGAGI (reference sequence). V was shortened by 5 bases and J by 1 base, with 8 bases between the two germline ends. The DNA of the CDR3 is TGTGCCAGCAGTACTACACGGAACACTGAAGCTTTCTTT. The encoded protein is CASSTTRNTEAFF.

The chain joins TRBV27 to TRBJ2-1, with D possibly TRBD2 on 6 matching bases. Germline V gives CDR1 MNHEY, CDR2 SMNVEV (reference sequence). V gave up 2 bases and J gave up 4 bases, with 12 bases separating them. The CDR3 is made up of 15 amino acids. The CDR3 nucleotides read TGTGCCAGCAGTTTAGCGGGAAATGGTTACAATGAGCAGTTCTTC. Translating it yields CASSLAGNGYNEQFF.

DNA of the CDR3: TGTGCCAGCAGCTTAGTCACTCGGGGGAACGGGGAGCTGTTTTTT. Residues: CASSLVTRGNGELFF. This chain uses TRBV7-2 with TRBJ2-2; D is perhaps TRBD2 (6 bases). The CDR3 has 15 amino acids. Germline values: CDR1 SGHTA, CDR2 FQGNSA. V was shortened by 1 base and J by 7 bases, with 13 bases between the two germline ends.

The chain couples TRBV2 to TRBJ1-5, with 8 bases fitting TRBD1. CDR1 and CDR2 (germline): SNHLY, FYNNEI. V shed 5 bases and J 0 bases; nucleotides not matched to a gene: 15. There are 19 residues in the CDR3. Written as DNA, the CDR3 is TGTGCCAGCAGTCACCTCCTAGACAGGGGTCTACTTAGCAATCAGCCCCAGCATTTT. It is translated as CASSHLLDRGLLSNQPQHF. The whole variable domain, filled in from reference TRBV2 and TRBJ1-5, reads EPEVTQTPSHQVTQMGQEVILRCVPISNHLYFYWYRQILGQKVEFLVSFYNNEISEKSEIFDDQFSVERPDGSNFTLKIRSTKLEDSAMYFCASSHLLDRGLLSNQPQHFGDGTRLSIL.